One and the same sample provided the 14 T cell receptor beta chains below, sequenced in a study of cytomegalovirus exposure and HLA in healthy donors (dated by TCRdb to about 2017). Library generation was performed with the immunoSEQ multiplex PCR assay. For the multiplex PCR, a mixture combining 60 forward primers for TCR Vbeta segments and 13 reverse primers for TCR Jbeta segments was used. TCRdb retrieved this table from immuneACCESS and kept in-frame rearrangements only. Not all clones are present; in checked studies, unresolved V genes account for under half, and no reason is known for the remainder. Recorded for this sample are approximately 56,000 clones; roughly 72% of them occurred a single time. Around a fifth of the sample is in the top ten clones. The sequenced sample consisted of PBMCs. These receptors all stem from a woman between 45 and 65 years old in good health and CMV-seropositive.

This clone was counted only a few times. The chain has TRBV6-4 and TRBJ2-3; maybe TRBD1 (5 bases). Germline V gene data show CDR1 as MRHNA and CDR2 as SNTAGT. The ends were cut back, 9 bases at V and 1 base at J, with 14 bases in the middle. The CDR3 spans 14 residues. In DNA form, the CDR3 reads TGTGCCAGTGAACAGGAGCCCGGCACAGATACGCAGTATTTT. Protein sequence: CASEQEPGTDTQYF.

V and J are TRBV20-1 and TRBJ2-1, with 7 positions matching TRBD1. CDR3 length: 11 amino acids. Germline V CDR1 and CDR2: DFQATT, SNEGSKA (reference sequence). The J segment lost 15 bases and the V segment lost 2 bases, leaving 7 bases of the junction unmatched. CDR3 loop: CSARYRGGRFF. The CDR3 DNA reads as TGCAGTGCTAGATACAGAGGGGGCCGGTTCTTC.

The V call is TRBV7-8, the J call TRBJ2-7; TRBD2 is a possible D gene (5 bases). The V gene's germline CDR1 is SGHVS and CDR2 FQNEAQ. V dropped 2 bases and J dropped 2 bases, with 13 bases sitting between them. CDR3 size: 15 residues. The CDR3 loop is CASSLMAQRTYEQYF. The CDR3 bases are TGTGCCAGCAGCTTAATGGCACAGCGGACCTACGAGCAGTACTTC.

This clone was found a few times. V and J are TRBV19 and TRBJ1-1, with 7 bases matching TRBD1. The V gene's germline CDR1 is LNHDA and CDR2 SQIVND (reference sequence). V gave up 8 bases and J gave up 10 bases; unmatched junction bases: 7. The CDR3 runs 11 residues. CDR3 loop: CASFNRGSAFF. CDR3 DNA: TGTGCCAGTTTTAACAGGGGCTCAGCTTTCTTT.

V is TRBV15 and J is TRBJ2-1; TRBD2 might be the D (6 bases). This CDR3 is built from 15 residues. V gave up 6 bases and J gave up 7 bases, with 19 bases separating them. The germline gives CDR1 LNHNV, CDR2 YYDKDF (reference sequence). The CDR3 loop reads CATRVKAGLQNEQFF. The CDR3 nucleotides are TGTGCCACCAGGGTAAAAGCGGGCCTACAAAATGAGCAGTTCTTC.

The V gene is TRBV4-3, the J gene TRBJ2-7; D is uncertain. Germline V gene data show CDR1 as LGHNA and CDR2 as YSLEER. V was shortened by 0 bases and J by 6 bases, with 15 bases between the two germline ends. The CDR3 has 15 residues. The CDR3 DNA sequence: TGCGCCAGCAGCCAAGAACTCCACTTGTTTGGCGAGCAGTACTTC. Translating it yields CASSQELHLFGEQYF.

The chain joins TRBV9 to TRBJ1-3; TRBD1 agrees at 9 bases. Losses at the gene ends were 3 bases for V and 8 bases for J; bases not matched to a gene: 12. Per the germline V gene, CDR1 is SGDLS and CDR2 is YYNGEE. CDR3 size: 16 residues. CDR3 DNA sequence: TGTGCCAGCAGCGACCAAACAGGGGGCATCAGTCACACCATATATTTT. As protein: CASSDQTGGISHTIYF. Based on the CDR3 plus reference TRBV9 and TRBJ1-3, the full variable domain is DSGVTQTPKHLITATGQRVTLRCSPRSGDLSVYWYQQSLDQGLQFLIQYYNGEERAKGNILERFSAQQFPDLHSELNLSSLELGDSALYFCASSDQTGGISHTIYFGEGSWLTVV.

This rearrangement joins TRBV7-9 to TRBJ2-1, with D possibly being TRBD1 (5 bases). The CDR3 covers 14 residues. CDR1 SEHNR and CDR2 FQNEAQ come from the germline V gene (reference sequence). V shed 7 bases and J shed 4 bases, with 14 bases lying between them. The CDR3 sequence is CASIRGTEYNEQFF. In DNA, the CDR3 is TGTGCCAGCATAAGGGGCACAGAATACAATGAGCAGTTCTTC.

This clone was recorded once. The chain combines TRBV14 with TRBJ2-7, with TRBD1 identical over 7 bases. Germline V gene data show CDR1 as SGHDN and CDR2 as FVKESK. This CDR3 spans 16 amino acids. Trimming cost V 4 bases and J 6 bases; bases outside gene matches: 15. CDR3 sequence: CASSRRDSRAHPEQYF. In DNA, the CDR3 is TGTGCCAGCAGCCGCCGGGACAGCCGGGCCCACCCCGAGCAGTACTTC.

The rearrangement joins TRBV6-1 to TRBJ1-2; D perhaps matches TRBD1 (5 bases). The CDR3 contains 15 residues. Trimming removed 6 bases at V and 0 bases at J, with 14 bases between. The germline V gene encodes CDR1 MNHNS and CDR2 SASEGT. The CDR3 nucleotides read TGTGCCAGCAGATCCCCCCAGACAGCTAACTATGGCTACACCTTC. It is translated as CASRSPQTANYGYTF.

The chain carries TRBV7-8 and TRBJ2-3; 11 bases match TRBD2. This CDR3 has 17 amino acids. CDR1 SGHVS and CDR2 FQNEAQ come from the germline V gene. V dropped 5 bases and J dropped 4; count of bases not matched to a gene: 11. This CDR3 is CASSRPGLAASADTQYF. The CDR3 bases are TGTGCCAGCAGCCGCCCGGGACTAGCGGCCTCGGCAGATACGCAGTATTTT. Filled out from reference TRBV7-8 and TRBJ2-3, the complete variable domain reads GAGVSQSPRYKVAKRGQDVALRCDPISGHVSLFWYQQALGQGPEFLTYFQNEAQLDKSGLPSDRFFAERPEGSVSTLKIQRTQQEDSAVYLCASSRPGLAASADTQYFGPGTRLTVL.

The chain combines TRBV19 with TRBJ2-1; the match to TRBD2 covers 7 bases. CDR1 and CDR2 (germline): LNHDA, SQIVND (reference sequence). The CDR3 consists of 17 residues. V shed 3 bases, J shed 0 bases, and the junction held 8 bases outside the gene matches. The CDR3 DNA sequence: TGTGCCAGTAGTATTTTTTCTAGCGGATACTCCTACAATGAGCAGTTCTTC. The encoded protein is CASSIFSSGYSYNEQFF.

CDR3 in DNA: TGCGCCAGCAGCCAAGAAACCCCCGCGGGATCCCCCTACGAGCAGTACTTC. The encoded protein is CASSQETPAGSPYEQYF. This chain joins TRBV4-3 and TRBJ2-7; a weak D match, TRBD2 (6 bases). CDR3 length: 17 residues. CDR1 and CDR2 (germline): LGHNA, YSLEER. Trimming took off 0 bases at V and 2 bases at J, with 17 bases between the two ends.

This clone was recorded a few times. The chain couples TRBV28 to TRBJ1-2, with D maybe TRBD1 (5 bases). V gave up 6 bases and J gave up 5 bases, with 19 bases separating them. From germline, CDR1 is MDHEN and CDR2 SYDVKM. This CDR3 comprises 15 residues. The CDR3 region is CASSFSREDIYGYTF. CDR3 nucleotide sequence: TGTGCCAGCAGCTTTTCGAGAGAGGACATATATGGCTACACCTTC.